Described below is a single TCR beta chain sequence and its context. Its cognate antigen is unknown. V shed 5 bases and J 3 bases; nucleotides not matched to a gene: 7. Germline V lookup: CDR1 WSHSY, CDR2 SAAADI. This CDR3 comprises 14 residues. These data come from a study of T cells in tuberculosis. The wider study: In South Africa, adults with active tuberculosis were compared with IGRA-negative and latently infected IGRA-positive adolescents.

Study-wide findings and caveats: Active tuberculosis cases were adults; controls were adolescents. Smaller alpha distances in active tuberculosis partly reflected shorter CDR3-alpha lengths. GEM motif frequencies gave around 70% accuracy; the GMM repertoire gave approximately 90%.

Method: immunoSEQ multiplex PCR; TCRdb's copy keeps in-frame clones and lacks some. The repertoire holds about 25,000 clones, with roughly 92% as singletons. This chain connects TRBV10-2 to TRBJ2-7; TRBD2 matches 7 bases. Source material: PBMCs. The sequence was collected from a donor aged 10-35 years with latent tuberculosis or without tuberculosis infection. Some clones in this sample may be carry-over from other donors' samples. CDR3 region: CASSLGTTRYEQYF. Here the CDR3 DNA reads TGCGCCAGCAGTCTAGGGACTACCCGCTACGAGCAGTACTTC.